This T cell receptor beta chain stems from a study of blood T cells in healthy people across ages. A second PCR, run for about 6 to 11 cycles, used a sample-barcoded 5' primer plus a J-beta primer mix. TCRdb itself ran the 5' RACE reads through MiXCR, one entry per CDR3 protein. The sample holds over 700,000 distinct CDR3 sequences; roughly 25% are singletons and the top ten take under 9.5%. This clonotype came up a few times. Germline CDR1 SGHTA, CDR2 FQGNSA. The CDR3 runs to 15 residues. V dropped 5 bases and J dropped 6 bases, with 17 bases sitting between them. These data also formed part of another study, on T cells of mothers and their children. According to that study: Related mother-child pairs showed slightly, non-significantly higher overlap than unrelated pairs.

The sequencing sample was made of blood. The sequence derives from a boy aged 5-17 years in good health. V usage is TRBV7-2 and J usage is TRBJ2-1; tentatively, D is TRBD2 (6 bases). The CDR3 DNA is TGTGCCAGCAGCAGGGAGGCCTTAAGGGGCAATGAGCAGTTCTTC. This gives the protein CASSREALRGNEQFF.